This is a list of T cell receptor beta chains from one sample in a study of T cells in localized non-small cell lung cancer. TCRdb's copy holds only in-frame clones and misses some; the assay was immunoSEQ multiplex PCR. The table includes fewer than 75,000 clones, approximately 88% detected once. The input for sequencing was peripheral blood, taken before any cancer treatment. The receptors were sampled from a female donor at least 60 years old with stage I lung adenocarcinoma. CDR3s include the opening cysteine and the closing phenylalanine or tryptophan. A D gene is named only where the DNA matches it firmly. Clone size is not always given. Where it is, it says once, few, many or a class for expanded clones.

d_call	clone_size	v_call	j_call	cdr3_nt	cdr3_aa
.	few	TRBV7-8	TRBJ1-6	TGTGCCAGCAGACTCGGCGGCATACAACGTTCACCCCTCCACTTT	CASRLGGIQRSPLHF
TRBD1	.	TRBV11-2	TRBJ2-2	TGTGCCAGCAGCCCTAACGCAGCTGGACAGGGGGCGGCGGCCGGGGAGCTGTTTTTT	CASSPNAAGQGAAAGELFF
TRBD2	once	TRBV18	TRBJ2-1	TGTGCCAGCTCACCACCCAGCGGGGGCGGCTACAATGAGCAGTTCTTC	CASSPPSGGGYNEQFF
.	few	TRBV7-8	TRBJ1-6	TGTGCCAGCAGCTCCGACTCTCGGTCTCTTTCACCCCTCCACTTT	CASSSDSRSLSPLHF
TRBD2	.	TRBV27	TRBJ2-1	TGTGCCAGCAGTTTATCGGTTTTAGCGGGTAGAACGAGCAATGAGCAGTTCTTC	CASSLSVLAGRTSNEQFF
TRBD1	.	TRBV6-6	TRBJ1-5	TGTGCCAGCAGCCAGACAGGGGGTTACAATCAGCCCCAGCATTTT	CASSQTGGYNQPQHF
.	.	TRBV7-2	TRBJ1-5	TGTGCCAGCAGCTTAGTGGCCCGTCAGGGCATGTCCCAGCATTTT	CASSLVARQGMSQHF
TRBD2	.	TRBV9	TRBJ2-5	TGTGCCAGCAGCCCAGGACTAGCGGGGGAGACCCAGTACTTC	CASSPGLAGETQYF
.	.	TRBV5-6	TRBJ2-7	TGTGCCAGCAGCTTGGGATACGAGCAGTACTTC	CASSLGYEQYF
TRBD1	.	TRBV6-1	TRBJ1-1	TGTGCCAGCAGTGAAACGACAGGGAGAGACACTGAAGCTTTCTTT	CASSETTGRDTEAFF
TRBD1	few	TRBV28	TRBJ2-7	TGTGCCAGCAGTTTAGCTCAAACGACAGGGGCAATTACCTACGAGCAGTACTTC	CASSLAQTTGAITYEQYF
.	.	TRBV5-7	TRBJ2-5	TGTGCCAGCAGCTTGGACGATTGTCGGGGTAGGGGGACCCAGTACTTC	CASSLDDCRGRGTQYF
.	.	TRBV29-1	TRBJ2-1	TGCAGCGTCAAAGGGGAGTACAATGAGCAGTTCTTC	CSVKGEYNEQFF
.	.	TRBV28	TRBJ1-3	TGTGCCGGGGCTTATGCAGGGCTCTCTGGAAACACCATATATTTT	CAGAYAGLSGNTIYF
TRBD1	.	TRBV6-5	TRBJ1-4	TGTGCCAGCAGTTCCGGGACAGGGCGGCTTGAAAAACTGTTTTTT	CASSSGTGRLEKLFF
.	once	TRBV7-9	TRBJ1-2	TGTGCCAGCAGCTTAGATTTGGGGCAGAGATATGGCTACACCTTC	CASSLDLGQRYGYTF
TRBD1	.	TRBV19	TRBJ2-7	TGTGCCAGTAGTAGAAGAACAGGGGCCGACCGAGATAAGCAGTACTTC	CASSRRTGADRDKQYF
.	once	TRBV5-5	TRBJ1-5	TGTGCCAGCAGCCGGACCGGGACATCCGATCAGCCCCAGCATTTT	CASSRTGTSDQPQHF
.	.	TRBV15	TRBJ2-1	TGTGCCACCAGCCTCAGGAGCGGATCATACAATGAGCAGTTCTTC	CATSLRSGSYNEQFF
.	.	TRBV28	TRBJ1-1	TGTGCCAGCAGTTGGGCTGGGAACACTGAAGCTTTCTTT	CASSWAGNTEAFF
.	.	TRBV7-9	TRBJ2-1	TGTGCCAGCAGCTTAGCTGGGAGGGGGAATGAGCAGTTCTTC	CASSLAGRGNEQFF
.	few	TRBV7-8	TRBJ1-3	TGTGCCAGCAGCTCACGCTATAATCAGGGCCGTGGAAACACCATATATTTT	CASSSRYNQGRGNTIYF
TRBD1	.	TRBV7-2	TRBJ2-1	TGTGCCAGCAGCTTAGACGGGACAGGTGAGCAGTTCTTC	CASSLDGTGEQFF
.	.	TRBV5-4	TRBJ2-1	TGTGCCAGCAGCGAGGGAGGGGGAGAGTACAATGAGCAGTTCTTC	CASSEGGGEYNEQFF
TRBD1	.	TRBV7-9	TRBJ2-5	TGTGCCAGCAGCTTACAGGGGGCTTCGGAGACCCAGTACTTC	CASSLQGASETQYF
.	.	TRBV4-1	TRBJ1-4	TGCGCCAGCAGCCAGCCCAGGGTTACTAATGAAAAACTGTTTTTT	CASSQPRVTNEKLFF
.	.	TRBV5-1	TRBJ1-2	TGCGCCACCCCAATTGCAGGACGGCCCTATGGCTACACCTTC	CATPIAGRPYGYTF
.	.	TRBV6-5	TRBJ2-3	TGTGCCAGCATTCAAGCAGGGGCGGGCACAGATACGCAGTATTTT	CASIQAGAGTDTQYF
TRBD2	.	TRBV7-3	TRBJ2-1	TGTGCCAGCAGCTTTGGCGGGGGGCTGTTCAATGAGCAGTTCTTC	CASSFGGGLFNEQFF
.	.	TRBV19	TRBJ1-2	TGTGCCAGTAGTATTTTGGGGGATCGGGACAACTATGGCTACACCTTC	CASSILGDRDNYGYTF
.	.	TRBV7-2	TRBJ2-1	TGTGCCAGCTGGAGCTCCTACAATGAGCAGTTCTTC	CASWSSYNEQFF
.	.	TRBV5-6	TRBJ1-2	TGTGCCAGCAGCTTGAAGGAAACCGTCAACTATGGCTACACCTTC	CASSLKETVNYGYTF
.	.	TRBV5-1	TRBJ2-7	TGCGCCAGCAGCTTGACGGGACAAGCCTACGAGCAGTACTTC	CASSLTGQAYEQYF
.	.	TRBV7-2	TRBJ2-3	TGTGCCAGCAGCGCGGGACGTCCGAAGGGCACAGATACGCAGTATTTT	CASSAGRPKGTDTQYF
.	.	TRBV27	TRBJ2-3	TGTGCCAGCAGTCACAGCGGGCTACCCACAGATACGCAGTATTTT	CASSHSGLPTDTQYF
TRBD2	.	TRBV5-1	TRBJ2-7	TGCGCCAGCAGCTATCGACCCCAGACTAGCAGCGAGCAGTACTTC	CASSYRPQTSSEQYF
TRBD2	.	TRBV7-9	TRBJ2-3	TGTGCCAGCAGCTTACAAAGCGGGGGGACAGATACGCAGTATTTT	CASSLQSGGTDTQYF
.	.	TRBV6-1	TRBJ2-1	TGTGCCAGCAGGGCGGGGGACAGGCACGACAATGAGCAGTTCTTC	CASRAGDRHDNEQFF
TRBD1	once	TRBV10-3	TRBJ1-5	TGTGCCACCAACCCGGGACAGGGGTATTCGGGCAATCAGCCCCAGCATTTT	CATNPGQGYSGNQPQHF
TRBD1	.	TRBV7-3	TRBJ1-1	TGTGCCAGCAGGCCACAGGGGGCGAACACTGAAGCTTTCTTT	CASRPQGANTEAFF
TRBD1	.	TRBV5-4	TRBJ2-1	TGTGCCAGCAGCCCGGACAGGTCGAAGCAGTTCTTC	CASSPDRSKQFF
.	.	TRBV19	TRBJ2-7	TGTGCCAGTACCTCGAACCCCACAGGAGGGTACGAGCAGTACTTC	CASTSNPTGGYEQYF
.	once	TRBV2	TRBJ2-5	TGTGCCAGCAGTAGGGGGGCCCAAGAGACCCAGTACTTC	CASSRGAQETQYF
.	.	TRBV6-4	TRBJ2-3	TGTGCCAGCAGTGATGGCGGGGCCGGGAATACGCAGTATTTT	CASSDGGAGNTQYF
.	.	TRBV7-9	TRBJ2-3	TGTGCCAGCAGCTTAGGCGGGGCGAGCACAGATACGCAGTATTTT	CASSLGGASTDTQYF
TRBD1	.	TRBV18	TRBJ2-3	TGTGCCAGCTCACCGATGATTGGACAGGGGGGCACAGATACGCAGTATTTT	CASSPMIGQGGTDTQYF
.	.	TRBV10-3	TRBJ2-2	TGTGCCATTAGAACTGGGTCGAACACCGGGGAGCTGTTTTTT	CAIRTGSNTGELFF